Below are 2 T cell receptor beta chains sequenced from a single sample in a study of blood T cell repertoires in COVID-19. The assay was immunoSEQ multiplex PCR, and TCRdb's table has in-frame clones only and misses some. The sample has about 43,000 clones, about nine tenths seen once; the top ten hold about 7.7%. The specimen sequenced was peripheral blood. The receptors shown here come from a man aged 55 to 70 with active COVID-19.

The J gene is TRBJ2-7, the V gene TRBV4-2, with TRBD2 identical over 9 bases. The germline V gene has CDR1 LGHNA and CDR2 YNFKEQ. CDR3 length: 15 residues. Trimming removed 1 base from V and 2 bases from J; junction bases left unmatched: 3. The CDR3: CASSQGGRDTYEQYF. CDR3 DNA sequence: TGTGCCAGCAGCCAAGGCGGGAGGGATACCTACGAGCAGTACTTC.

This chain connects TRBV11-2 to TRBJ1-1, with TRBD1 as a possible D gene (5 bases). V lost 2 bases and J lost 4, with 14 bases in between. CDR1 and CDR2 from the germline V gene are SGHAT and FQNNGV. This CDR3 comprises 15 residues. Here the CDR3 DNA reads TGTGCCAGCAGCTTACTTCTAGGGAGGGGCACTGAAGCTTTCTTT. This encodes CASSLLLGRGTEAFF.